This T cell receptor beta chain appears in the sequencing data of a study of early T cells in non-severe SARS-CoV-2 infection. Study context: Investigators sequenced bulk RNA drawn from unsorted whole blood, and chains remained unpaired.

This clonotype occurred many times. The antigen is not known. In germline, CDR1 is SQVTM, CDR2 ANQGSEA. The CDR3 is 12 amino acids. J lost 6 bases, V lost 6 bases, and 4 bases had no gene match. The protocol attached unique molecular identifiers to individual cDNA molecules. TCRdb re-derived calls from the 5' RACE reads in MiXCR, one entry per CDR3 protein. The sample has about 68,000 distinct CDR3 sequences; more than 10% are singletons. General study results and limits: VDJdb-based annotation leaned toward anti-spike CD8 responses and missed private and CD4 specificities.

This receptor was identified in an adult who was a healthcare worker with PCR-confirmed SARS-CoV-2 infection or an uninfected control (not recorded which). The chain employs TRBV29-1 and TRBJ2-7; 11 nucleotides line up with TRBD2. Sequencing was performed on whole blood. The CDR3 is CSVGLAGSEQYF. The CDR3 bases are TGCAGCGTCGGACTAGCGGGCTCCGAGCAGTACTTC.